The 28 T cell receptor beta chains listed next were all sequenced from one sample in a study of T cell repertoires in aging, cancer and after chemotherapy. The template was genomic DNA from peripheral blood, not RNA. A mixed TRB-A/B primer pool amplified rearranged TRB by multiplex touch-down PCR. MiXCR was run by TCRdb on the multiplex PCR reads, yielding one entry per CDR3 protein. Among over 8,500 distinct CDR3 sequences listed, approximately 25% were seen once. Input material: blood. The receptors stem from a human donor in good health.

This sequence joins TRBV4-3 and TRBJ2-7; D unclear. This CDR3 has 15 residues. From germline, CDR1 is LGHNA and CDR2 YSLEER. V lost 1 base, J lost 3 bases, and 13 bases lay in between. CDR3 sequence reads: CASSQGLTPNYEQYF. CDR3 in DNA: TGCGCCAGCAGCCAAGGTCTCACTCCTAACTACGAGCAGTACTTC.

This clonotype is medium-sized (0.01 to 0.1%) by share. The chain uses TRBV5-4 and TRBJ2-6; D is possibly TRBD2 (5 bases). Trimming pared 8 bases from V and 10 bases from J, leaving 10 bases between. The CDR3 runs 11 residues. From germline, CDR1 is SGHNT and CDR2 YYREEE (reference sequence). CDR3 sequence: CASSTGNVLTF. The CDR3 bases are TGTGCCAGTTCGACGGGGAACGTCCTGACTTTC.

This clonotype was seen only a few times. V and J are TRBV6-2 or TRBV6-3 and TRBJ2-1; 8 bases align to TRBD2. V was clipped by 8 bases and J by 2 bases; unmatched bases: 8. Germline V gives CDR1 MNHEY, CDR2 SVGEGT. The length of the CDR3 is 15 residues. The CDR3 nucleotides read TGTGCCAGCGATGACGGGAGGGCTACCTACAATGAGCAGTTCTTC. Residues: CASDDGRATYNEQFF.

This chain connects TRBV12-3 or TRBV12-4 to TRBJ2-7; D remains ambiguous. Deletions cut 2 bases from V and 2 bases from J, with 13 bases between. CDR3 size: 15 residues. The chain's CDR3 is CASSLRVGGTYEQYF. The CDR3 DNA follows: TGTGCCAGCAGTTTAAGGGTCGGCGGAACCTACGAGCAGTACTTC.

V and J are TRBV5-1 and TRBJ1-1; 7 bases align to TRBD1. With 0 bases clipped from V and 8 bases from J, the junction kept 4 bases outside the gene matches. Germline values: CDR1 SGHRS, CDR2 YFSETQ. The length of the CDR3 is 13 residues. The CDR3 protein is CASSLGGQAEAFF. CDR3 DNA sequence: TGCGCCAGCAGCTTGGGCGGACAGGCCGAAGCTTTCTTT.

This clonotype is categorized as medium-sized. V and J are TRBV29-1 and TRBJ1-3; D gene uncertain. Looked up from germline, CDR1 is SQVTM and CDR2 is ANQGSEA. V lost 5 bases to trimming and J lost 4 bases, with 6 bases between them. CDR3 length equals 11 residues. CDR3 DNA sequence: TGCAGCGTTTTATCCGGAAACACCATATATTTT. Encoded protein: CSVLSGNTIYF.

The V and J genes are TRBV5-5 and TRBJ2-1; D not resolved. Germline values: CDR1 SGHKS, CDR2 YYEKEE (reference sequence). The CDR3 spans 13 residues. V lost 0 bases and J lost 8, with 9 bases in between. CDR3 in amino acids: CASSLAREYEQFF. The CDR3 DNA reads TGTGCCAGCAGCTTGGCCCGTGAGTATGAGCAGTTCTTC.

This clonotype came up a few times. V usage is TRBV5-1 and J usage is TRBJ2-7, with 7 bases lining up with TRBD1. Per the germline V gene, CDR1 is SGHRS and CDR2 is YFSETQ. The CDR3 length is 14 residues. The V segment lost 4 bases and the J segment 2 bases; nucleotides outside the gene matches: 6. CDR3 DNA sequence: TGCGCCAGCAGCCCGGACAGGATCGCCTACGAGCAGTACTTC. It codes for CASSPDRIAYEQYF.

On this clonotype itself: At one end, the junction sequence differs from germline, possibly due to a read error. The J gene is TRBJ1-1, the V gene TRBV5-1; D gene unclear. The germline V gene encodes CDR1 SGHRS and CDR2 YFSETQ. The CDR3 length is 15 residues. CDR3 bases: TGTGCCAGCAGCTCCCCAGTCGTCCCGAACACTGAAGCTTTCTTT. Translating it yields CASSSPVVPNTEAFF.

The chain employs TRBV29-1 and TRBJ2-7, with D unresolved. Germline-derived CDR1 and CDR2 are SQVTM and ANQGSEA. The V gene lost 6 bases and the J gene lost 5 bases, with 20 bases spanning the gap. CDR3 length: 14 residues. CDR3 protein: CSVPAKGSLDEQYF. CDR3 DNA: TGCAGCGTCCCCGCGAAGGGCAGTTTAGACGAGCAGTACTTC.

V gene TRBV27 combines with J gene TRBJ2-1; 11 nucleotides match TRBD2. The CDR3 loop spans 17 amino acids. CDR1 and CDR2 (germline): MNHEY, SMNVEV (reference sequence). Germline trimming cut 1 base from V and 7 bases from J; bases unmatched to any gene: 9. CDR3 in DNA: TGTGCCAGCAGTTTATATAGCGGGAGGGCCTTTGGGAATGAGCAGTTCTTC. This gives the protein CASSLYSGRAFGNEQFF.

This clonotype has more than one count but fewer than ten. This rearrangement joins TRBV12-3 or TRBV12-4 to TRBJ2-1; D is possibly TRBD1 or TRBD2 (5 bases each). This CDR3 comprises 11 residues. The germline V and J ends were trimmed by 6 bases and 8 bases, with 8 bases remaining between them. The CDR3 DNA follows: TGTGCCAGCAGACTAGGGGATGAGCAGTTCTTC. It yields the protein CASRLGDEQFF.

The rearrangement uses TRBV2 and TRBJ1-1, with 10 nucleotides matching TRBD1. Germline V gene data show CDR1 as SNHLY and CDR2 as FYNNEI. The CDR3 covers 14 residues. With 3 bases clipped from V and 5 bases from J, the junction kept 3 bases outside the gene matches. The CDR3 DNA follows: TGTGCCAGCAGTGACGGACAGGGGGGGACTGAAGCTTTCTTT. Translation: CASSDGQGGTEAFF. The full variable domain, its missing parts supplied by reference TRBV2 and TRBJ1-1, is EPEVTQTPSHQVTQMGQEVILRCVPISNHLYFYWYRQILGQKVEFLVSFYNNEISEKSEIFDDQFSVERPDGSNFTLKIRSTKLEDSAMYFCASSDGQGGTEAFFGQGTRLTVV.

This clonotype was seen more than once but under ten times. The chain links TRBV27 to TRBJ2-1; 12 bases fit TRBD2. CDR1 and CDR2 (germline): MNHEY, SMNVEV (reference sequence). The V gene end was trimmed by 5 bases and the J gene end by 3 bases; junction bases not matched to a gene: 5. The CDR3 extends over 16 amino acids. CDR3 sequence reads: CASSDKTSGSYNEQFF. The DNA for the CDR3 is TGTGCCAGCAGTGACAAGACTAGCGGGAGCTACAATGAGCAGTTCTTC.

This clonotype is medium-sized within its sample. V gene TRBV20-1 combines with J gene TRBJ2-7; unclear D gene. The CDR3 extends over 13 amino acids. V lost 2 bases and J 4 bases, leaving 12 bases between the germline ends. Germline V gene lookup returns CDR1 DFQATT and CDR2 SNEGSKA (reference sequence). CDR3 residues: CSARKGLEYEQYF. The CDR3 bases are TGCAGTGCTAGAAAAGGGTTGGAGTACGAGCAGTACTTC.

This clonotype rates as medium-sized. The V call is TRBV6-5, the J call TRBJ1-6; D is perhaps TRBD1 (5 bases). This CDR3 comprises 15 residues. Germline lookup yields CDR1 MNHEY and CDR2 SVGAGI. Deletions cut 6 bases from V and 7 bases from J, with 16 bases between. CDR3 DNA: TGTGCCAGCAGCAGGCAAGGCAGGGTCAATTCACCCCTCCACTTT. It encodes CASSRQGRVNSPLHF.

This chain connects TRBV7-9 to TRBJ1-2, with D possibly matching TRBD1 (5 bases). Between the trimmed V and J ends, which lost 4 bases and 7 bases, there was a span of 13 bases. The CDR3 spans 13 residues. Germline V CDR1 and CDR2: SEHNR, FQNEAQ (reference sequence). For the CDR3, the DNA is TGTGCCAGCAGCTACCGGGACCAGCGTGGCTACACCTTC. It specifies CASSYRDQRGYTF.

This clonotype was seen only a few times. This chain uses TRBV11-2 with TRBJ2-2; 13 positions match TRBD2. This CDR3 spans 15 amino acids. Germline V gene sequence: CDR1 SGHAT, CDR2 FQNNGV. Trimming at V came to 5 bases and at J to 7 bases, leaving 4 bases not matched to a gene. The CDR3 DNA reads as TGTGCCAGCAGCCAACTAGCGGGAGGGGTCGGGGAGCTGTTTTTT. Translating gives CASSQLAGGVGELFF.

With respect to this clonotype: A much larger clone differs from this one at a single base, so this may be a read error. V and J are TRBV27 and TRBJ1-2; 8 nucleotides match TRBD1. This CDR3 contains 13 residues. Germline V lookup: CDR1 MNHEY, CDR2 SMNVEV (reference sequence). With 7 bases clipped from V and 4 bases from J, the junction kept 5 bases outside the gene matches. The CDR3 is CASTTGTGYGYTF. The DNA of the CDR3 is TGTGCCAGCACGACCGGGACAGGCTATGGCTACACCTTC.

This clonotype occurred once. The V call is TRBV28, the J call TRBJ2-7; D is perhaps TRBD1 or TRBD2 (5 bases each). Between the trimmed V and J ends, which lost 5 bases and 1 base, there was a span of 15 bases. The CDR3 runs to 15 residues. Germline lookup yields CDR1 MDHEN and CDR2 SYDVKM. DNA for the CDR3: TGTGCCAGCAGTCCCCTCGGGACCGAATCCTACGAGCAGTACTTC. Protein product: CASSPLGTESYEQYF.

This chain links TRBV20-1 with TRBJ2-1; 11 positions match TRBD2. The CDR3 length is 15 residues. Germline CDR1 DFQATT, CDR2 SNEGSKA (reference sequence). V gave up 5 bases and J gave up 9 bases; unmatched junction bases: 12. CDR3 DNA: TGCAGTGCTCGGGTACTAGCGGGAGACAACGGTGAGCAGTTCTTC. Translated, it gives CSARVLAGDNGEQFF.

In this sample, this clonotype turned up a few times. CDR3: CASSYSTSGRAGDTQYF. The CDR3 nucleotides are TGTGCCAGCAGTTACTCCACTAGCGGGAGGGCCGGAGATACGCAGTATTTT. J is TRBJ2-3 and V is TRBV6-2 or TRBV6-3, with TRBD2 identical over 13 bases. Germline CDR1 and CDR2: MNHEY and SVGEGT. The V segment lost 0 bases and the J segment 5 bases; nucleotides outside the gene matches: 5. This CDR3 is 17 amino acids long.

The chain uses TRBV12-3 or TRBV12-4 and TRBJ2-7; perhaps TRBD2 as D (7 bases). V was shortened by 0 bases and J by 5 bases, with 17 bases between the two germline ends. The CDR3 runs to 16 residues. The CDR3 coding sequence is TGTGCCAGCAGTTTAGCGCCGCCTCGCGGGGGCCACGAGCAGTACTTC. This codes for CASSLAPPRGGHEQYF.

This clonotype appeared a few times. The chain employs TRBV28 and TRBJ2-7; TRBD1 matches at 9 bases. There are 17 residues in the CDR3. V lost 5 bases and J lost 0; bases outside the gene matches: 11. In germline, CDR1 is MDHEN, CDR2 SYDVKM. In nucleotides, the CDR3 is TGTGCCAGCAGTCCCACTACAGGGGGCTCGCACTCCTACGAGCAGTACTTC. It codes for CASSPTTGGSHSYEQYF.

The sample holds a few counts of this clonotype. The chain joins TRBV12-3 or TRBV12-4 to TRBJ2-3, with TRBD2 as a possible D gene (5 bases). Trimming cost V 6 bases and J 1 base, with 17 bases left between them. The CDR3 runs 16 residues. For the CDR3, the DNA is TGTGCCAGCAGGAGGCAGTGGGAGAAGGGCACAGATACGCAGTATTTT. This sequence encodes CASRRQWEKGTDTQYF.

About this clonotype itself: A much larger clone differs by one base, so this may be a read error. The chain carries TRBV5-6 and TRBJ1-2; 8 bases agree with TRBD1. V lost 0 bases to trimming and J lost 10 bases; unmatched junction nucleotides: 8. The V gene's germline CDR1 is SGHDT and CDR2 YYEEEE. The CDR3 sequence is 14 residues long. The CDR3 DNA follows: TGTGCCAGCAGCTTGGCCTCGACAGGGGCTGACTACACCTTC. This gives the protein CASSLASTGADYTF.

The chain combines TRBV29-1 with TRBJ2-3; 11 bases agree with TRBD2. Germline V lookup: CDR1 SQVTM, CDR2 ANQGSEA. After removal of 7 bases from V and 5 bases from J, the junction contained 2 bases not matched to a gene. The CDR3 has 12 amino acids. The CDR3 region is CSGTSGRDTQYF. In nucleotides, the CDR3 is TGCAGCGGTACTAGCGGGAGAGATACGCAGTATTTT.

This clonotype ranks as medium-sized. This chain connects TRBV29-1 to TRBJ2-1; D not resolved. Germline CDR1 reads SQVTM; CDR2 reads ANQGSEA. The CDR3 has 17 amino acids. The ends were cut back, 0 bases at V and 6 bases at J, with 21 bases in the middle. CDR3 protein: CSVEDPIVVGGVNEQFF. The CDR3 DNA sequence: TGCAGCGTTGAAGATCCCATAGTGGTCGGTGGGGTCAATGAGCAGTTCTTC.